This record looks at one T cell receptor (beta chain) sequence and its context. No cognate antigen has been identified for it. No per-base quality is available; no much larger clone lies one base away. Spanning cysteine to phenylalanine, the CDR3 consists of 20 amino acids. Only CDR3 DNA is held: 60 bases, read in frame from base 1. Clipping removes 3 bases from V and 0 bases from J, with 15 as the unmatched junction base count. The CDR1 and CDR2 encoded by the germline V gene are SGHTS and YDEGEE. The data were taken from a study of TIL therapy for anti-PD-1-resistant metastatic lung cancer (dated by TCRdb to the early 2020s). As for the study more broadly: Tumors were harvested prior to any PD-1/PD-L1 blockade, after which nivolumab was administered to patients, and lymphodepletion, expanded TIL infusion and IL-2 were given to patients who progressed. Tumor and peripheral blood T cell receptor beta sequencing was used to track clonotypes across tumor, expanded TIL product and serial blood samples. A median non-synonymous tumor mutation burden of under 1.9 mutations per megabase was determined across the cohort by whole-exome sequencing. A median age of approximately 55 years (range roughly 35-80) and a median tumor PD-L1 proportion score of roughly 6% were recorded among enrolled patients. The cohort was composed predominantly of lung adenocarcinoma, with a few EGFR-mutant and two ALK-rearranged tumors included, and half of patients were identified as current or former smokers.

The immunoSEQ v3 hsTCRB kit was used to amplify TCR beta CDR3 regions from genomic DNA through bias-controlled multiplex PCR. An Illumina NextSeq 500 was used to sequence the TCR libraries, reaching approximately 2 million read pairs at survey level or 5-6 million at deep level. The authors' pipeline ran thus. V, D and J genes were assigned, non-productive sequences were removed, and clonality was reported by immunoSEQ Analyzer software. To compare repertoires between infused TIL and blood, productive Simpson clonality was used along with the Morisita overlap index of productive TRB rearrangements. The absolute count of a clonotype in blood was estimated by multiplying the lymphocyte count by the CD3+ fraction and by the productive frequency of the clone. Here the immuneACCESS table is served through TCRdb, limited to in-frame sequences with V and J called. Missing clones are a known gap in these copies; in checked studies unresolved V genes cover under half, and the rest lacks a known reason. The V and J calls and the clone size are those of that table, but D and trimming were determined from the DNA. This sample holds under 35,000 clones; just under 75% were observed only once. The ten biggest clones cover 2.5% to 3% of the sample.

The full study reports these points: The baseline peripheral repertoire was partially replaced by infused TIL clonotypes, which then decayed over months, and no apparent association between persistence and response was found. The cohort was highly selected, including more treatment-naive, never-smoker and oncogene-addicted patients than is typical, which limits generalizability. The study protocol defined all tumor marker inferences as exploratory.

The time point label, as the study defines it: pre-treatment sample, taken before nivolumab and TIL therapy. Between late 2017 and 2020, a dual-center phase I trial enrolled adults who had stage 4 NSCLC. The samples were drawn from an open-label, single-arm phase I trial testing tumor-infiltrating lymphocyte therapy combined with nivolumab in advanced non-small cell lung cancer. Blood mononuclear cells were isolated from EDTA tubes by Ficoll gradient and were snap-frozen as pellets, and DNA was extracted with a Qiagen mini-prep kit. The source material was blood, sampled at baseline. The sequence joins TRBV5-8 to TRBJ2-7; a stretch of 13 junction bases matches TRBD2. The sequence came from a woman aged 30 to 85 with non-small cell lung cancer. The CDR3 has the sequence CASSSLPGLAGSQFSYEQYF. In nucleotides, the sequence is TGTGCCAGCAGCTCCCTGCCGGGACTAGCGGGATCCCAATTCTCCTACGAGCAGTACTTC.